What follows are 24 T cell receptor beta chains derived from one specimen sequenced in a study of T cell changes during pregnancy in multiple sclerosis. The protocol was immunoSEQ multiplex PCR, while the TCRdb copy is restricted to in-frame clones and leaves out a portion. The sample consists of tens of thousands of clones, roughly 92% of them appearing once. The sequences come from peripheral blood, collected in the third trimester of pregnancy. The receptors derive from a female donor with multiple sclerosis, enrolled in a pregnancy study.

This chain links TRBV7-2 with TRBJ2-1; 11 bases align to TRBD2. Germline CDR1 SGHTA, CDR2 FQGNSA. V lost 1 base and J lost 4; bases outside the gene matches: 9. This CDR3 has 18 amino acids. DNA of the CDR3: TGTGCCAGCAGCTTAGAAGGTTTTGGGACTAGCGGTTACAATGAGCAGTTCTTC. It specifies CASSLEGFGTSGYNEQFF. Together with reference TRBV7-2 and TRBJ2-1, the CDR3 gives the full variable domain: GAGVSQSPSNKVTEKGKDVELRCDPISGHTALYWYRQSLGQGLEFLIYFQGNSAPDKSGLPSDRFSAERTGGSVSTLTIQRTQQEDSAVYLCASSLEGFGTSGYNEQFFGPGTRLTVL.

This chain's CDR3 is CASSFPGKTTRYGYTF. In DNA form, the CDR3 reads TGTGCCAGCAGTTTTCCCGGGAAAACCACCCGGTATGGCTACACCTTC. The chain couples TRBV28 to TRBJ1-2; D not resolved. This CDR3 is built from 16 residues. The germline gives CDR1 MDHEN, CDR2 SYDVKM. V shed 3 bases and J shed 5 bases, with 19 bases lying between them.

This clone was observed a single time. This chain joins TRBV5-4 and TRBJ2-7, with D possibly being TRBD2 (6 bases). This CDR3 has 16 residues. Trimming took 5 bases from V and 4 from J, leaving 22 bases between them. Looked up from germline, CDR1 is SGHNT and CDR2 is YYREEE (reference sequence). The CDR3 is CASSSLGAGLPYEQYF. CDR3 nucleotides: TGTGCCAGCAGTTCCTTGGGAGCGGGCCTTCCTTACGAGCAGTACTTC.

The chain links TRBV27 to TRBJ2-5, with TRBD2 identical over 8 bases. Germline V gives CDR1 MNHEY, CDR2 SMNVEV (reference sequence). This CDR3 contains 14 residues. The V gene end was trimmed by 6 bases and the J gene end by 5 bases; junction bases not matched to a gene: 8. The CDR3 here is CASRRSGSQETQYF. The CDR3 DNA is TGTGCCAGCAGGAGAAGCGGGAGTCAGGAGACCCAGTACTTC.

The chain carries TRBV6-5 and TRBJ1-1; D unresolved. V gave up 10 bases and J gave up 1 base, with 16 bases separating them. Germline-derived CDR1 and CDR2 are MNHEY and SVGAGI. The CDR3 totals 14 residues. The CDR3 sequence: CATNRGRGNTEAFF. CDR3 coding DNA: TGTGCCACCAATCGAGGTCGGGGGAACACTGAAGCTTTCTTT.

The chain is built from TRBV29-1 and TRBJ2-1, with D perhaps TRBD1 (5 bases). The CDR3 has 11 amino acids. V lost 7 bases and J 6 bases, leaving 10 bases between the germline ends. Germline V CDR1 and CDR2: SQVTM, ANQGSEA. DNA for the CDR3: TGCAGCGCCAGGGCTGGCAATGAGCAGTTCTTC. The encoded protein is CSARAGNEQFF.

The V and J genes are TRBV5-1 and TRBJ2-7, with 11 bases aligning to TRBD2. J gave up 5 bases and V 4 bases, and 14 bases lay outside the gene matches. Germline lookup yields CDR1 SGHRS and CDR2 YFSETQ. The CDR3 is 17 amino acids. The CDR3 loop reads CASSPGLAGSLGHEQYF. The CDR3 nucleotides are TGCGCCAGCAGCCCCGGACTAGCGGGTTCCCTCGGGCACGAGCAGTACTTC.

The chain uses TRBV6-1 and TRBJ1-4; a weak D match, TRBD1 (6 bases). The CDR3 length is 16 residues. Trimming took off 2 bases at V and 5 bases at J, with 15 bases between the two ends. Germline loops: CDR1 MNHNS, CDR2 SASEGT. CDR3 coding DNA: TGTGCCAGCAGTGAATCCGGGACAACGAGAAATGAAAAACTGTTTTTT. Translating gives CASSESGTTRNEKLFF.

This chain links TRBV29-1 with TRBJ1-1; D not resolved. This CDR3 comprises 13 residues. V lost 4 bases, J lost 1 base, and 10 bases lay in between. The germline V gene has CDR1 SQVTM and CDR2 ANQGSEA. The DNA for the CDR3 is TGCAGCGTTGCATCGACGGGGAACACTGAAGCTTTCTTT. Translating gives CSVASTGNTEAFF. The whole variable domain, remainder taken from reference TRBV29-1 and TRBJ1-1, is SAVISQKPSRDICQRGTSLTIQCQVDSQVTMMFWYRQQPGQSLTLIATANQGSEATYESGFVIDKFPISRPNLTFSTLTVSNMSPEDSSIYLCSVASTGNTEAFFGQGTRLTVV.

The rearrangement uses TRBV19 and TRBJ2-4; 7 nucleotides align to TRBD2. The CDR3 covers 15 residues. Germline-derived CDR1 and CDR2 are LNHDA and SQIVND (reference sequence). The junction had 8 bases not matched to a gene; V was cut back by 5 bases and J by 4 bases. The CDR3 DNA is TGTGCCAGTAGTTGGGCTGGGAGGGGTAAAAACATTCAGTACTTC. Protein sequence: CASSWAGRGKNIQYF.

This sequence joins TRBV30 and TRBJ1-5, with D perhaps TRBD1 (5 bases). The CDR3 extends over 15 amino acids. V was trimmed by 0 bases and J by 3 bases, leaving 12 bases between them. The germline V gene encodes CDR1 GTSNPN and CDR2 SVGIG (reference sequence). In DNA, the CDR3 is TGTGCCTGGAGTGTACGAAGGGGAATCAATCAGCCCCAGCATTTT. Translating gives CAWSVRRGINQPQHF.

This rearrangement joins TRBV6-5 to TRBJ2-2; D remains ambiguous. The CDR3 totals 14 residues. The germline CDR1 and CDR2 sequences are MNHEY and SVGAGI. Trimming stripped 4 bases from V and 0 bases from J, with 6 bases between. CDR3 in DNA: TGTGCCAGCAGTTTTCTAGCGAACACCGGGGAGCTGTTTTTT. This translates into CASSFLANTGELFF.

The V and J genes are TRBV10-3 and TRBJ2-1; 12 bases align to TRBD2. The germline V gene encodes CDR1 ENHRY and CDR2 SYGVKD. J lost 7 bases, V lost 2 bases, and 6 bases had no gene match. This CDR3 comprises 16 residues. The CDR3 is CAISEMGLAGPNEQFF. In DNA, the CDR3 is TGTGCCATCAGTGAGATGGGACTAGCGGGCCCTAATGAGCAGTTCTTC.

V is TRBV30 and J is TRBJ1-1, with 7 positions matching TRBD1. J lost 0 bases, V lost 1 base, and 8 bases had no gene match. The CDR3 has 16 amino acids. CDR1 and CDR2 from the germline V gene are GTSNPN and SVGIG (reference sequence). CDR3 in amino acids: CAWSEWGTALNTEAFF. The CDR3, as DNA: TGTGCCTGGAGTGAGTGGGGGACAGCTCTGAACACTGAAGCTTTCTTT.

This chain connects TRBV6-5 to TRBJ2-5, with 9 bases lining up with TRBD2. This CDR3 is built from 15 residues. Germline V gene sequence: CDR1 MNHEY, CDR2 SVGAGI. Trimming cost V 0 bases and J 3 bases; bases outside gene matches: 2. The CDR3 sequence: CASSYSPSGKETQYF. DNA for the CDR3: TGTGCCAGCAGTTACTCCCCTAGCGGGAAAGAGACCCAGTACTTC.

In its sample, this clone was seen a few times. V usage is TRBV30 and J usage is TRBJ1-1, with D hard to call. The CDR3 has 13 amino acids. Between the trimmed V and J ends, which lost 1 base and 7 bases, there was a span of 13 bases. The germline V gene encodes CDR1 GTSNPN and CDR2 SVGIG (reference sequence). The CDR3 region has the DNA TGTGCCTGGAGTGGGAGGGTTTTTTATGAAGCTTTCTTT. This gives the protein CAWSGRVFYEAFF. The entire variable domain, with the rest obtained from reference TRBV30 and TRBJ1-1, is as follows: SQTIHQWPATLVQPVGSPLSLECTVEGTSNPNLYWYRQAAGRGLQLLFYSVGIGQISSEVPQNLSASRPQDRQFILSSKKLLLSDSGFYLCAWSGRVFYEAFFGQGTRLTVV.

This clone was detected only once. V is TRBV19 and J is TRBJ2-2; 10 positions agree with TRBD2. This CDR3 region has 16 residues. With 10 bases clipped from V and 4 bases from J, the junction kept 12 bases outside the gene matches. CDR1 is LNHDA and CDR2 is SQIVND in the germline V gene (reference sequence). The CDR3 region has the DNA TGTGCCACCCGTCTTACTAGCGGGGTAATCACCGGGGAGCTGTTTTTT. Its translation: CATRLTSGVITGELFF.

The chain links TRBV4-1 to TRBJ1-2; D is uncertain. The ends were cut back, 0 bases at V and 4 bases at J, with 6 bases in the middle. Germline values: CDR1 MGHRA, CDR2 YSYEKL. The CDR3 consists of 13 residues. CDR3 sequence (DNA): TGCGCCAGCAGCCAAGATGGAGGCTATGGCTACACCTTC. This gives the protein CASSQDGGYGYTF.

The J gene is TRBJ2-3, the V gene TRBV9, with TRBD2 matching 9 bases. This CDR3 region has 18 residues. CDR1 is SGDLS and CDR2 is YYNGEE in the germline V gene. Trimming cost V 0 bases and J 3 bases; bases outside gene matches: 11. CDR3 amino acids: CASSVGLSSGRLTDTQYF. CDR3 DNA: TGTGCCAGCAGCGTAGGGTTAAGTAGCGGGAGATTGACAGATACGCAGTATTTT.

The J gene is TRBJ2-3, the V gene TRBV4-1, with 7 bases identical to TRBD2. Trimming took 2 bases from V and 4 from J; bases not matched to a gene: 6. The CDR3 has 15 amino acids. Germline V gene lookup returns CDR1 MGHRA and CDR2 YSYEKL. As DNA, the CDR3 is TGCGCCAGCAGCCAAAATAGCGGGTGGGCAGATACGCAGTATTTT. Translation gives CASSQNSGWADTQYF.

V usage is TRBV5-1 and J usage is TRBJ2-7; 7 bases are shared with TRBD1. The CDR3 covers 13 residues. Germline assignment: CDR1 SGHRS and CDR2 YFSETQ. After removal of 1 base from V and 7 bases from J, the junction contained 5 bases not matched to a gene. CDR3: CASSLNRGVEQYF. In nucleotides, the CDR3 is TGCGCCAGCAGCTTGAACAGGGGCGTTGAGCAGTACTTC. The full variable domain, its missing parts supplied by reference TRBV5-1 and TRBJ2-7, is KAGVTQTPRYLIKTRGQQVTLSCSPISGHRSVSWYQQTPGQGLQFLFEYFSETQRNKGNFPGRFSGRQFSNSRSEMNVSTLELGDSALYLCASSLNRGVEQYFGPGTRLTVT.

The V call is TRBV6-1, the J call TRBJ1-5; no clear D gene. The CDR3 is 13 residues long. The ends were cut back, 3 bases at V and 6 bases at J, with 9 bases in the middle. Germline-derived CDR1 and CDR2 are MNHNS and SASEGT. CDR3 DNA sequence: TGTGCCAGCAGTGATAGGGAGGTTCAGCCCCAGCATTTT. Encoded protein: CASSDREVQPQHF.

This sequence joins TRBV28 and TRBJ2-7, with 9 bases identical to TRBD1. The CDR3 length is 15 residues. The V and J ends lost 5 bases and 5 bases, in that order; junction bases with no gene match: 10. Per germline, CDR1 MDHEN and CDR2 SYDVKM. CDR3 protein: CASSILQGASDEQYF. CDR3 nucleotide sequence: TGTGCCAGCAGTATCCTACAGGGGGCTTCCGACGAGCAGTACTTC.

The chain recombines TRBV27 with TRBJ2-3; a possible D gene is TRBD2 (5 bases). Germline CDR1 and CDR2: MNHEY and SMNVEV (reference sequence). V gave up 5 bases and J gave up 7 bases, with 25 bases separating them. The CDR3 covers 17 residues. Written as DNA, the CDR3 is TGTGCCAGCAGTCCTCGGACTCAGCCGGGGAGCATGCATACGCAGTATTTT. It translates to CASSPRTQPGSMHTQYF.